This T cell receptor beta chain originates from a study of CD8 T cells in Susac syndrome. Study-wide points: Among active patients and in TEMRA cells, CD8+ clonal expansion in Susac reached its peak. In total CD8+ repertoires, 15 to 20 Susac-specific public clones were found, and CD8+ TEMRA repertoires had about 5.

As to this clonotype: Its antigen is unidentified.

With random hexamers, reverse transcription was performed on about 0.5 to 1 ug of RNA. TCRdb recomputed calls from the immunoSEQ multiplex PCR reads with MiXCR, one row per CDR3 protein. This repertoire shows 100,000 to 150,000 distinct CDR3 sequences, around 94% found once; its top ten account for about 0.19%. Trimming cost V 6 bases and J 7 bases; bases outside gene matches: 13. Germline V gene sequence: CDR1 MGHDK, CDR2 SYGVNS. The CDR3 extends over 15 amino acids. The gene calls are TRBV25-1 and TRBJ2-7; 9 positions match TRBD2. The sequence was obtained from a human donor with Susac syndrome. Material for sequencing was CD8+ T cells from PBMCs. In DNA, the CDR3 is TGTGCCAGCAGCTTAACACGGACTAGCGCGACTGAGCAGTACTTC. This gives the protein CASSLTRTSATEQYF.